Listed below are T cell receptor beta chains from one sample, sequenced in a study of T cell responses to AZD1222 COVID-19 vaccine. TCRdb keeps only in-frame clones here, not all; method: immunoSEQ multiplex PCR. Of about 160,000 clones in the sample, 92% were seen once. The input for sequencing was peripheral blood, taken 28 days after the second AZD1222 dose. Source of these receptors: an adult who received the AZD1222 COVID-19 vaccine. The CDR3 runs from the conserved cysteine through the conserved F or W. Each record gives: D gene, J gene, V gene, clone size, CDR3 length, CDR3 DNA, CDR3 protein. D genes are given only for firm matches. Only some rows state a clone size, as once, few, many or a class for expanded clones.

>TRBD1|TRBJ2-7|TRBV2|.|14
TGTGCCAGCAAAAACAGGGGGGACTCCTACGAGCAGTACTTC
CASKNRGDSYEQYF
>.|TRBJ1-4|TRBV12-3/TRBV12-4|.|13
TGTGCCAGCAGGAGGGCCGCTAATGAAAAACTGTTTTTT
CASRRAANEKLFF
>.|TRBJ2-7|TRBV5-8|.|15
TGTGCCAGCAGCCGCGGGGGCGGCGGGAGTTACGAGCAGTACTTC
CASSRGGGGSYEQYF
>TRBD1|TRBJ1-1|TRBV19|.|15
TGTGCCAGTAGTACTAGACAGGGTAGAGGGTCTGAAGCTTTCTTT
CASSTRQGRGSEAFF
>.|TRBJ2-5|TRBV9|.|14
TGTGCCAGCAGCGTAGTGTGGGACCAAGAGACCCAGTACTTC
CASSVVWDQETQYF
>TRBD2|TRBJ2-7|TRBV19|.|14
TGTGCCAGTAGTAGACTAGCCTCTCCCTACGAGCAGTACTTC
CASSRLASPYEQYF
>.|TRBJ1-2|TRBV10-3|.|14
TGTGCCTCTCAACCCGGGATCTTTAACTATGGCTACACCTTC
CASQPGIFNYGYTF
>TRBD1|TRBJ1-2|TRBV5-4|.|16
TGTGCCAGCAGCTTGGGGGGAGACAGGGGCATCTATGGCTACACCTTC
CASSLGGDRGIYGYTF
>TRBD1|TRBJ1-1|TRBV12-3/TRBV12-4|.|12
TGTGCCAGCAGTTTTCCCGGGACAGGGACTTTCTTT
CASSFPGTGTFF
>.|TRBJ2-1|TRBV21-1|.|18
TGTGCCAGCAGCAAACCTTGGACTAGCGGCTACTCCTACAATGAGCAGTTCTTC
CASSKPWTSGYSYNEQFF
>.|TRBJ2-3|TRBV4-2|.|14
TGTGCCAGCAGCCGAGCAATGAGGACAGATACGCAGTATTTT
CASSRAMRTDTQYF
>TRBD1|TRBJ1-2|TRBV5-4|.|13
TGTGCCAGCAGCTTGGACAGGGGTTATGGCTACACCTTC
CASSLDRGYGYTF
>TRBD2|TRBJ2-2|TRBV19|.|14
TGTGCCAGTAGTATCCAGGGACTAGCCGGGGAGCTGTTTTTT
CASSIQGLAGELFF
>.|TRBJ1-5|TRBV27|.|15
TGTGCCAGCAGTGCCGGGACGGGGGGCAATCAGCCCCAGCATTTT
CASSAGTGGNQPQHF
>.|TRBJ1-4|TRBV5-1|.|14
TGCGCCAGCAGTCTCCCGGGGCGAGGTGAAAAACTGTTTTTT
CASSLPGRGEKLFF
>.|TRBJ1-3|TRBV19|.|15
TGTGCCAGTACCCCGCCGGGGGAGTCTGGAAACACCATATATTTT
CASTPPGESGNTIYF
>.|TRBJ2-7|TRBV6-4|.|14
TGTGCCAGCAGCGGAGGGGGGGTAAATTACGAGCAGTACTTC
CASSGGGVNYEQYF
>TRBD1|TRBJ1-5|TRBV27|.|16
TGTGCCAGCAGTTTACTCGGGACAGGGGTTGGCCAGCCCCAGCATTTT
CASSLLGTGVGQPQHF
>.|TRBJ2-3|TRBV25-1|.|13
TGTGCCAGCAGACAGGGAATGACAGATACGCAGTATTTT
CASRQGMTDTQYF
>.|TRBJ1-2|TRBV7-2|.|14
TGTGCCAGCAGCTTAAACCGGGCGAACTATGGCTACACCTTC
CASSLNRANYGYTF
>TRBD1|TRBJ1-1|TRBV18|.|16
TGTGCCAGCTCACCCCTCCCAGGGGGTGAGAACACTGAAGCTTTCTTT
CASSPLPGGENTEAFF
>TRBD2|TRBJ2-7|TRBV7-2|.|17
TGTGCCAGCAGCCCGGATTTTACTAGCGGGGGCTCCTACGAGCAGTACTTC
CASSPDFTSGGSYEQYF
>.|TRBJ2-2|TRBV9|once|16
TGTGCCAGCAGCGTATTGGGGGAAGGGGATGCCGGGGAGCTGTTTTTT
CASSVLGEGDAGELFF
>TRBD1|TRBJ2-7|TRBV6-5|.|12
TGTGCCAGCAGGGCAGGGGGCAACGAGCAGTACTTC
CASRAGGNEQYF
>.|TRBJ1-2|TRBV5-5|once|12
TGTGCCAGCAGCTCAAGCAACTATGGCTACACCTTC
CASSSSNYGYTF
>TRBD2|TRBJ2-7|TRBV3-1/TRBV3-2|.|15
TGTGCCAGCAGCCAAGTTTCTAGCGGGATCCACGAGCAGTACTTC
CASSQVSSGIHEQYF
>.|TRBJ1-2|TRBV28|few|14
TGTGCCAGCACCAGACGTACAGCAACCTATGGCTACACCTTC
CASTRRTATYGYTF
>.|TRBJ1-5|TRBV7-2|.|14
TGTGCCAGCAGCTCCCAGGGATGGGGTCAGCCCCAGCATTTT
CASSSQGWGQPQHF
>TRBD1|TRBJ2-3|TRBV30|.|14
TGTGCCTGGACCAGGGGACAGGGTGTTGATACGCAGTATTTT
CAWTRGQGVDTQYF
>.|TRBJ2-5|TRBV24-1|.|15
TGTGCCACCAGTGATCCCGCAGGGGCGGGAGAGACCCAGTACTTC
CATSDPAGAGETQYF
>.|TRBJ1-6|TRBV7-9|.|12
TGTGCCAGCAGCTTAGATTCAGGGTCCCTCCACTTT
CASSLDSGSLHF